A selection of T cell receptor beta chains follows, all from one sample in a study of CD4 T cells in relation to SARS-CoV-2 and coronaviruses. Data came from immunoSEQ multiplex PCR; TCRdb stores just in-frame clones and leaves some out. The sample holds about 19,000 clones, about 72% seen once. No cognate antigen is known for these TCRs. The source material was CD4+ T cells from PBMCs, cultured in vitro. These receptors all come from a human donor in good health. CDR3s include the opening cysteine and the closing phenylalanine or tryptophan. Each record gives: D gene, V gene, clone size, J gene, CDR3 protein, CDR3 DNA. A D gene is named only where the DNA matches it firmly. Size is stated for part of the rows, as once, few or many counts, or as a class when the clone is expanded.

.,TRBV19,.,TRBJ1-2,CASSKETGREDGYTF,TGTGCCAGCTCTAAAGAAACTGGCAGGGAGGATGGCTACACCTTC
TRBD2,TRBV24-1,.,TRBJ2-1,CATSPGTSGIGEQFF,TGTGCCACCAGCCCCGGGACTAGCGGGATCGGGGAGCAGTTCTTC
TRBD1,TRBV7-9,medium-sized,TRBJ1-5,CASSPDRVQPQHF,TGTGCCAGCAGCCCGGACAGGGTCCAGCCCCAGCATTTT
.,TRBV20-1,few,TRBJ2-7,CSASLPGTRDEQYF,TGCAGTGCTAGTCTTCCCGGGACTCGGGACGAGCAGTACTTC
TRBD2,TRBV30,.,TRBJ2-1,CAWIKPGLAGRSYEQFF,TGTGCCTGGATCAAACCGGGACTAGCGGGACGGAGCTATGAGCAGTTCTTC
.,TRBV6-1,.,TRBJ2-7,CASSEDRDSYEQYF,TGTGCCAGCAGTGAAGACAGGGACTCCTACGAGCAGTACTTC
.,TRBV28,.,TRBJ1-1,CASSLRGLAFF,TGTGCCAGCAGTTTACGGGGTTTAGCTTTCTTT
.,TRBV19,.,TRBJ1-5,CASSTASTVSSQPQHF,TGTGCCAGTAGTACCGCCTCGACTGTTAGCTCCCAGCCCCAGCATTTT
TRBD2,TRBV7-3,.,TRBJ2-3,CASSRTSGKEDTQYF,TGTGCCAGCAGCCGTACTAGCGGGAAGGAAGATACGCAGTATTTT
.,TRBV5-1,.,TRBJ1-4,CASSTGSGGNEKLFF,TGCGCCAGCAGCACTGGTTCAGGAGGTAATGAAAAACTGTTTTTT
TRBD1,TRBV12-5,few,TRBJ1-4,CASGGTGANEKLFF,TGTGCTAGTGGTGGGACAGGGGCCAATGAAAAACTGTTTTTT
.,TRBV5-1,once,TRBJ2-5,CASSQGLDQETQYF,TGCGCCAGCAGCCAGGGACTTGATCAAGAGACCCAGTACTTC